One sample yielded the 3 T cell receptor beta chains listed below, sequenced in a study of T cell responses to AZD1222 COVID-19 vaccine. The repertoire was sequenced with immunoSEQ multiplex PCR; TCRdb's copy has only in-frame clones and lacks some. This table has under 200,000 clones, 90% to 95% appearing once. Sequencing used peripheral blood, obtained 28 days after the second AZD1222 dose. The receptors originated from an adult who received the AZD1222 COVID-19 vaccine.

The CDR3 loop reads CASSLSLGVADTQYF. For the CDR3, the DNA is TGCGCCAGCAGCCTAAGTTTAGGGGTAGCAGATACGCAGTATTTT. The chain couples TRBV5-1 to TRBJ2-3, with D perhaps matching TRBD1 (5 bases). This CDR3 is built from 15 residues. V dropped 4 bases and J dropped 4 bases, with 16 bases sitting between them. Germline CDR1 and CDR2: SGHRS and YFSETQ.

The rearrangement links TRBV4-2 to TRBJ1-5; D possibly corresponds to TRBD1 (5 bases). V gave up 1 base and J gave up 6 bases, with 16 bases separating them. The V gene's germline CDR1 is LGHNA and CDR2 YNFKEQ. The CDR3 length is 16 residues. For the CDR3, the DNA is TGTGCCAGCAGCCAAGCGGCAGGGATGGTCGGTCAGCCCCAGCATTTT. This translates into CASSQAAGMVGQPQHF.

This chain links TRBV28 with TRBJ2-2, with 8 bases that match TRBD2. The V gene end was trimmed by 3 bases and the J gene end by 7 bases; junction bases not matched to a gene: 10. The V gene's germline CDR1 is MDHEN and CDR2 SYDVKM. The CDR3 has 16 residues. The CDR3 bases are TGTGCCAGCAGTTTCGCCCGACTAGCGATCGACGGGGAGCTGTTTTTT. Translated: CASSFARLAIDGELFF.